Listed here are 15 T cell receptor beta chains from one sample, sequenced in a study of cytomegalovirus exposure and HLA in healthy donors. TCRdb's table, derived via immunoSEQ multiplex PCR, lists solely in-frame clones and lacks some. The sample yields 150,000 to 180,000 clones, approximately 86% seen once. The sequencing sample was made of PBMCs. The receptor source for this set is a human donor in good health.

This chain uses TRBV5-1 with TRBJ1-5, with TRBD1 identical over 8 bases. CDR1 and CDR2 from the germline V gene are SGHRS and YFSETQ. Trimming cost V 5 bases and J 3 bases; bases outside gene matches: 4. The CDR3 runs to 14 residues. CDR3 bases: TGCGCCAGCAGACCGGGACAGGACAATCAGCCCCAGCATTTT. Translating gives CASRPGQDNQPQHF.

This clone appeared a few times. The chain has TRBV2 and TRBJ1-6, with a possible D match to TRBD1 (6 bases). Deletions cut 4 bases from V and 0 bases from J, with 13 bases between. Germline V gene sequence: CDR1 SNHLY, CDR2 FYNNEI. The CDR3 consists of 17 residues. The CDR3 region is CASSGYRESSYNSPLHF. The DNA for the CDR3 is TGTGCCAGCAGTGGTTACAGGGAAAGCTCCTATAATTCACCCCTCCACTTT.

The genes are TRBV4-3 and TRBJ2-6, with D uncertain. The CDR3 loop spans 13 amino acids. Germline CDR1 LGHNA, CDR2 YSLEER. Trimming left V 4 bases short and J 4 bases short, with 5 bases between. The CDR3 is CASSLTGANVLTF. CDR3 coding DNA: TGCGCCAGCAGCCTGACAGGGGCCAACGTCCTGACTTTC.

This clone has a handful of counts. In DNA, the CDR3 is TGTGCCAGCAGCTTCGGACAGGGGTACGAGCAGTACTTC. It translates to CASSFGQGYEQYF. The genes are TRBV11-3 and TRBJ2-7, with 9 bases lining up with TRBD1. The CDR3 sequence is 13 residues long. V lost 3 bases and J lost 4; bases outside the gene matches: 1. The germline CDR1 and CDR2 sequences are SGHNT and YENEEA.

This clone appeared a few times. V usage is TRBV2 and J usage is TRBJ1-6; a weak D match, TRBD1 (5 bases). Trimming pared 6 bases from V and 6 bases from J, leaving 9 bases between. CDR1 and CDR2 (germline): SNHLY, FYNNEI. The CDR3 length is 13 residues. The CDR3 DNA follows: TGTGCCAGCAGGTACAGGATTAATTCACCCCTCCACTTT. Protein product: CASRYRINSPLHF.

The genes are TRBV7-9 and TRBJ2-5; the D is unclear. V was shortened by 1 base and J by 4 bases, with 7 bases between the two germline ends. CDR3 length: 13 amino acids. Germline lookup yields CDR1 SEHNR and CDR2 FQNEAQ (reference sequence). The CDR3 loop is CASSLEIVETQYF. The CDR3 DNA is TGTGCCAGCAGCTTAGAAATCGTAGAGACCCAGTACTTC. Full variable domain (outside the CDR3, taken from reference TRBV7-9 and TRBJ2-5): DTGVSQNPRHKITKRGQNVTFRCDPISEHNRLYWYRQTLGQGPEFLTYFQNEAQLEKSRLLSDRFSAERPKGSFSTLEIQRTEQGDSAMYLCASSLEIVETQYFGPGTRLLVL.

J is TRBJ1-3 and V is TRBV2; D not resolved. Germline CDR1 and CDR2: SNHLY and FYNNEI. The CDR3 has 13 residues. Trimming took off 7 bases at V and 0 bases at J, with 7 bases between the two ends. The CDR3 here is CASIAVSGNTIYF. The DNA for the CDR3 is TGTGCCAGCATTGCAGTCTCTGGAAACACCATATATTTT.

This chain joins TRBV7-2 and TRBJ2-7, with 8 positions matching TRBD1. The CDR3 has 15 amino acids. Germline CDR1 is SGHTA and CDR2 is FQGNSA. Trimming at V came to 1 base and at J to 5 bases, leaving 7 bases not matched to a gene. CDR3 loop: CASSLVSGQGDEQYF. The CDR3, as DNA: TGTGCCAGCAGCTTAGTCTCCGGACAGGGTGACGAGCAGTACTTC.

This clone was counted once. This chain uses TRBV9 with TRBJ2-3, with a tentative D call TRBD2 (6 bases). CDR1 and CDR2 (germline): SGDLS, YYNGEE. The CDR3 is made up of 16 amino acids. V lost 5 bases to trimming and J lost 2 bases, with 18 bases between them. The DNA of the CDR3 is TGTGCCAGCAGGGGGGAGGAGCGGGCGAACACAGATACGCAGTATTTT. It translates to CASRGEERANTDTQYF.

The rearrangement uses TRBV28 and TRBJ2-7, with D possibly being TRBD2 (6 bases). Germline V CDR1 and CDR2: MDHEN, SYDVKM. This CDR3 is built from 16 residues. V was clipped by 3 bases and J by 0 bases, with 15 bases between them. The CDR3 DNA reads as TGTGCCAGCAGTTTCGGAAGGACTACGAGCTCCTACGAGCAGTACTTC. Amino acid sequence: CASSFGRTTSSYEQYF.

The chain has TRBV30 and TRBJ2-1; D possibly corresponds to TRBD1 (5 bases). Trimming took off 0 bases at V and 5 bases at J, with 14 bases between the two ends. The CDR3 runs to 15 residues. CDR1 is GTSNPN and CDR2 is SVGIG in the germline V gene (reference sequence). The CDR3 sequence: CAWSVPGRAHNEQFF. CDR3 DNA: TGTGCCTGGAGTGTACCTGGCAGGGCCCACAATGAGCAGTTCTTC.

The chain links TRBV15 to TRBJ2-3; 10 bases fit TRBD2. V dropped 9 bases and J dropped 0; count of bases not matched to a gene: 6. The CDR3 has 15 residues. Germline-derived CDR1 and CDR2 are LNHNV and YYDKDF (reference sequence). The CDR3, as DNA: TGTGCCACTCAAGATAGCGGGGGGAGCACAGATACGCAGTATTTT. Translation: CATQDSGGSTDTQYF.

The CDR3 DNA reads as TGCAGCGTTGTACTAGGCGGTAGCACAGATACGCAGTATTTT. Its translation is CSVVLGGSTDTQYF. The chain carries TRBV29-1 and TRBJ2-3; D is perhaps TRBD2 (5 bases). V was clipped by 4 bases and J by 0 bases, with 11 bases between them. Germline V gene sequence: CDR1 SQVTM, CDR2 ANQGSEA. The CDR3 has 14 amino acids.

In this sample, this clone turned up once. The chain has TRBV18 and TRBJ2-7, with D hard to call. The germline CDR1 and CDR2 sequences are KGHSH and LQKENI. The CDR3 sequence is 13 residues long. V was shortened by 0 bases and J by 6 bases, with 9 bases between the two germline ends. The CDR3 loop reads CASSPPFPGEQYF. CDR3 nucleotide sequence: TGTGCCAGCTCACCACCGTTTCCGGGCGAGCAGTACTTC.

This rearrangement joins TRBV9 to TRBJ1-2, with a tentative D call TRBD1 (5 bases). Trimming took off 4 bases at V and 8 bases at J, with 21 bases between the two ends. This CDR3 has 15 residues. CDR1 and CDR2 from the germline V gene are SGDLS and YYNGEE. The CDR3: CASSPRLGQGGGYTF. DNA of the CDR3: TGTGCCAGCAGCCCACGCTTGGGGCAGGGTGGAGGCTACACCTTC.